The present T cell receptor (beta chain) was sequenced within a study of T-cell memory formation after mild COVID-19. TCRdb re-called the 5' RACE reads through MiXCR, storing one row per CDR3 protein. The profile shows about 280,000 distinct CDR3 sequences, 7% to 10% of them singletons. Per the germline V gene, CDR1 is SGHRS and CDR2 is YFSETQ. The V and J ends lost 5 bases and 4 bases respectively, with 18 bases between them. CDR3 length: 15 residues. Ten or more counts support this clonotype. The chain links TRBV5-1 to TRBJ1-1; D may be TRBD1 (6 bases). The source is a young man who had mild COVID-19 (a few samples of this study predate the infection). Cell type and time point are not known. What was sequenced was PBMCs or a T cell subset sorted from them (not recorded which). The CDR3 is CASRSPQGLSTEAFF. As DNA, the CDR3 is TGCGCCAGCAGATCGCCCCAGGGGCTAAGCACTGAAGCTTTCTTT.